A selection of T cell receptor beta chains follows, all from one sample in a study of radiotherapy plus CTLA-4 blockade in lung cancer. Repertoires were generated with immunoSEQ multiplex PCR, while TCRdb's copy carries only in-frame clones and drops some. The sample has approximately 50,000 clones; roughly 90% are singletons. Sample: peripheral blood, taken from a patient treated with radiotherapy plus ipilimumab. The receptors come from a human donor with non-small cell lung cancer that progressed on radiotherapy plus ipilimumab. Some clones in this sample may be carry-over from other donors' samples. Each CDR3 is given without its conserved first and last residue.

V gene,J gene,CDR3 protein
TRBV7-2,TRBJ2-1,ASSLGMRIANEQF
TRBV30,TRBJ1-5,AWSAPDRTNQPQH
TRBV19,TRBJ1-1,ASSFLWDREKNTEAF
TRBV5-5,TRBJ2-1,ASSLWGDTGGPYNEQF
TRBV9,TRBJ2-1,ASSVSLSSYNEQF
TRBV6-4,TRBJ1-1,ASSLQANTEAF
TRBV7-9,TRBJ1-4,ASSQGGQAAEKLF
TRBV11-3,TRBJ2-1,ASSLDPSSYNEQF
TRBV19,TRBJ2-1,ASSMYLRSYNEQF
TRBV9,TRBJ1-2,ASSRGGGYT
TRBV9,TRBJ2-7,ATGRTDSEQY
TRBV14,TRBJ2-2,ASNGQGLPTGELF
TRBV7-3,TRBJ1-1,ASSLVAANTEAF
TRBV30,TRBJ1-5,AWSGGTVNQPQH
TRBV2,TRBJ1-5,ASSALPFNQPQH
TRBV7-2,TRBJ2-1,ASSQVAGGGYNEQF
TRBV5-1,TRBJ1-6,ASSLEVARPNSPLH
TRBV27,TRBJ2-7,ASSRGGPYEQY
TRBV10-2,TRBJ1-5,ASSHTPPNQPQH
TRBV6-6,TRBJ2-1,ASSRTSGGEQF
TRBV15,TRBJ2-1,ATGDEQF
TRBV7-2,TRBJ2-7,ASSSGTGRREQY
TRBV19,TRBJ2-3,ATRLAGGYTDTQY
TRBV5-8,TRBJ2-2,ASSGDYHTGELF
TRBV21-1,TRBJ1-1,ASSKARGQGYLDTEAF
TRBV11-2,TRBJ2-4,ASGDRAGNIQY
TRBV30,TRBJ2-1,AWTSGMGSYNEQF
TRBV6-1,TRBJ1-2,ASSEGGGYGYT
TRBV10-3,TRBJ2-3,AISSGTSGVVDTQY
TRBV6-5,TRBJ1-4,ASSYSNQGGKLF
TRBV29-1,TRBJ2-3,SVAVGAEDTQY
TRBV9,TRBJ2-2,ASSLGDRASGTNTGELF
TRBV27,TRBJ1-5,ASGGFNQPQH
TRBV11-2,TRBJ1-2,ASSLDHSGNYGYT
TRBV5-1,TRBJ1-6,ASSFATGAYSPLH
TRBV11-2,TRBJ1-6,ASSPDRGSPLH
TRBV7-2,TRBJ1-2,ASSFNRVGYT
TRBV7-8,TRBJ1-5,ASSLAGQGPGQPQH
TRBV4-3,TRBJ2-2,ASSQLTGIREELF
TRBV7-7,TRBJ2-2,ASTPSQGNTGELF
TRBV7-3,TRBJ2-1,ASSAQTSSYNEQF
TRBV29-1,TRBJ2-2,SVGLAGNTGELF
TRBV5-1,TRBJ1-1,ASGLGQGMGTEAF
TRBV6-1,TRBJ2-7,ASSEMRDYEQY
TRBV19,TRBJ1-3,ASSWTAVGNTIY
TRBV28,TRBJ1-2,ASSPPGTGTNYGYT
TRBV7-2,TRBJ2-1,ASNLGQGFNEQF
TRBV27,TRBJ2-7,ASSPSLTLTGEQY
TRBV7-8,TRBJ2-3,ASSFPSGAVDTDTQY
TRBV25-1,TRBJ1-6,ASSEWRQNNSPLH
TRBV30,TRBJ1-5,AWSVDSLNQPQH